The 15 T cell receptor beta chains presented below share a single source sample, sequenced in a study of PD-L1 blockade in urothelial cancer. Generated by immunoSEQ multiplex PCR, the TCRdb table keeps only in-frame clones and is missing some. The table has tens of thousands of clones, around 90% seen once. The time point here: pretreatment peripheral blood. The specimen comprised PBMCs, sampled around atezolizumab (anti-PD-L1) treatment. Receptors were obtained from a woman aged 80 or over with urothelial cancer.

The V call is TRBV27, the J call TRBJ1-2; D is perhaps TRBD1 (6 bases). The germline CDR1 and CDR2 sequences are MNHEY and SMNVEV (reference sequence). The CDR3 totals 14 residues. Trimming pared 4 bases from V and 8 bases from J, leaving 17 bases between. CDR3 region: CASSSGRGHGGYTF. The CDR3 DNA reads TGTGCCAGCAGTTCCGGGCGGGGGCACGGGGGCTACACCTTC.

This chain uses TRBV10-3 with TRBJ2-3, with a weak D call TRBD2 (6 bases). This CDR3 is built from 16 residues. The ends were cut back, 1 base at V and 2 bases at J, with 13 bases in the middle. Germline CDR1 and CDR2: ENHRY and SYGVKD. The chain's CDR3 is CAISEYSVAATDTQYF. The CDR3 nucleotides are TGTGCCATCAGTGAGTACTCTGTAGCGGCCACAGATACGCAGTATTTT.

The chain links TRBV27 to TRBJ2-7, with D unclear. Germline V lookup: CDR1 MNHEY, CDR2 SMNVEV (reference sequence). CDR3 length: 13 amino acids. Trimming shortened V by 0 bases and J by 5 bases, and 8 bases separated the two germline ends. This chain's CDR3 is CASSLSSRNEQYF. CDR3 sequence (DNA): TGTGCCAGCAGTTTATCCAGCAGGAACGAGCAGTACTTC.

The table lists this clone with a few counts. J is TRBJ1-2 and V is TRBV29-1; D remains ambiguous. The CDR3 totals 10 residues. Trimming took 4 bases from V and 6 from J, leaving 6 bases between them. Germline CDR1 and CDR2: SQVTM and ANQGSEA. The CDR3 region is CSVAGNGYTF. The CDR3 bases are TGCAGCGTTGCCGGGAATGGCTACACCTTC.

The V and J genes are TRBV2 and TRBJ1-3; D might be TRBD1 (6 bases). CDR3 length: 14 residues. V lost 6 bases and J 3 bases, leaving 12 bases between the germline ends. Germline CDR1 and CDR2: SNHLY and FYNNEI. The CDR3 reads CASRDSGFGNTIYF. CDR3 DNA: TGTGCCAGCAGGGACAGTGGTTTTGGAAACACCATATATTTT.

This chain links TRBV5-1 with TRBJ2-2, with D hard to call. This CDR3 comprises 13 residues. Looked up from germline, CDR1 is SGHRS and CDR2 is YFSETQ. Trimming cost V 1 base and J 7 bases, with 8 bases left between them. In nucleotides, the CDR3 is TGCGCCAGCAGCTTGTCGCACAGCGGGGAGCTGTTTTTT. Protein sequence: CASSLSHSGELFF.

The chain uses TRBV9 and TRBJ2-1, with 7 positions matching TRBD1. J was trimmed by 0 bases and V by 3 bases; bases with no gene match: 3. The CDR3 has 15 residues. The germline gives CDR1 SGDLS, CDR2 YYNGEE. The CDR3: CASSATGFSYNEQFF. In DNA, the CDR3 is TGTGCCAGCAGCGCGACAGGGTTCTCCTACAATGAGCAGTTCTTC.

The chain links TRBV27 to TRBJ1-1, with 9 bases aligning to TRBD1. Germline V gene data show CDR1 as MNHEY and CDR2 as SMNVEV (reference sequence). Trimming took 6 bases from V and 0 from J; bases not matched to a gene: 2. The CDR3 has 14 residues. The CDR3 sequence: CASSRDRVNTEAFF. The CDR3 nucleotides are TGTGCCAGCAGCCGGGACAGGGTGAACACTGAAGCTTTCTTT.

In this sample, this clone turned up once. The chain uses TRBV12-5 and TRBJ2-3; 7 bases are a match to TRBD2. This CDR3 is 14 amino acids long. Germline CDR1 is LGHNT and CDR2 is FRNRAP. The trim removed 5 bases at V and 2 bases at J, leaving 4 bases unmatched. The CDR3 spells CASGPSGTTDTQYF. CDR3 DNA sequence: TGTGCTAGTGGTCCCAGCGGGACCACAGATACGCAGTATTTT. Full variable domain (outside the CDR3, taken from reference TRBV12-5 and TRBJ2-3): DARVTQTPRHKVTEMGQEVTMRCQPILGHNTVFWYRQTMMQGLELLAYFRNRAPLDDSGMPKDRFSAEMPDATLATLKIQPSEPRDSAVYFCASGPSGTTDTQYFGPGTRLTVL.

The chain is built from TRBV28 and TRBJ2-7, with TRBD1 matching 9 bases. Losses at the gene ends were 10 bases for V and 4 bases for J; bases not matched to a gene: 5. CDR1 MDHEN and CDR2 SYDVKM come from the germline V gene. The CDR3 is 12 residues long. This CDR3 is CATDRGLYEQYF. The CDR3 bases are TGTGCCACGGACAGGGGACTTTACGAGCAGTACTTC. Together with reference TRBV28 and TRBJ2-7, the CDR3 gives the full variable domain: DVKVTQSSRYLVKRTGEKVFLECVQDMDHENMFWYRQDPGLGLRLIYFSYDVKMKEKGDIPEGYSVSREKKERFSLILESASTNQTSMYLCATDRGLYEQYFGPGTRLTVT.

The chain employs TRBV19 and TRBJ2-2; 7 nucleotides match TRBD1. The V segment lost 4 bases and the J segment 1 base; nucleotides outside the gene matches: 6. The CDR3 length is 16 residues. CDR1 is LNHDA and CDR2 is SQIVND in the germline V gene (reference sequence). CDR3 in amino acids: CASSTLSGGNTGELFF. Written as DNA, the CDR3 is TGTGCCAGTAGTACCTTATCAGGGGGGAACACCGGGGAGCTGTTTTTT.

The chain joins TRBV7-2 to TRBJ2-7; 8 bases are shared with TRBD2. Trimming cost V 2 bases and J 11 bases; bases outside gene matches: 14. Germline V CDR1 and CDR2: SGHTA, FQGNSA. CDR3 length: 15 residues. This CDR3 reads CASSLLAGTLRPEYF. The CDR3 DNA follows: TGTGCCAGCAGCTTACTAGCGGGCACTTTACGGCCGGAGTACTTC.

This clone was seen a single time. V usage is TRBV5-1 and J usage is TRBJ2-7; the match to TRBD2 covers 10 bases. J lost 5 bases, V lost 0 bases, and 2 bases had no gene match. The CDR3 has 14 residues. Germline CDR1 is SGHRS and CDR2 is YFSETQ. The DNA for the CDR3 is TGCGCCAGCAGCTTGGCTAGCGGGAGTAACGAGCAGTACTTC. This gives the protein CASSLASGSNEQYF. The full variable domain, its missing parts supplied by reference TRBV5-1 and TRBJ2-7, is KAGVTQTPRYLIKTRGQQVTLSCSPISGHRSVSWYQQTPGQGLQFLFEYFSETQRNKGNFPGRFSGRQFSNSRSEMNVSTLELGDSALYLCASSLASGSNEQYFGPGTRLTVT.

V gene TRBV7-8 combines with J gene TRBJ2-7; maybe TRBD1 (5 bases). V shed 5 bases and J shed 7 bases, with 18 bases lying between them. Looked up from germline, CDR1 is SGHVS and CDR2 is FQNEAQ. The CDR3 spans 14 residues. The chain's CDR3 is CASSPDMVSGEQYF. CDR3 coding DNA: TGTGCCAGCAGCCCGGACATGGTCTCCGGTGAGCAGTACTTC.

This clone was detected only a few times. The chain recombines TRBV27 with TRBJ2-2, with 14 bases aligning to TRBD2. CDR3 size: 18 residues. The V and J ends lost 5 bases and 0 bases, in that order; junction bases with no gene match: 5. Germline V lookup: CDR1 MNHEY, CDR2 SMNVEV (reference sequence). As DNA, the CDR3 is TGTGCCAGCAGTCCCCGGACTAGCGGGAGGACGAACACCGGGGAGCTGTTTTTT. Translating it yields CASSPRTSGRTNTGELFF.